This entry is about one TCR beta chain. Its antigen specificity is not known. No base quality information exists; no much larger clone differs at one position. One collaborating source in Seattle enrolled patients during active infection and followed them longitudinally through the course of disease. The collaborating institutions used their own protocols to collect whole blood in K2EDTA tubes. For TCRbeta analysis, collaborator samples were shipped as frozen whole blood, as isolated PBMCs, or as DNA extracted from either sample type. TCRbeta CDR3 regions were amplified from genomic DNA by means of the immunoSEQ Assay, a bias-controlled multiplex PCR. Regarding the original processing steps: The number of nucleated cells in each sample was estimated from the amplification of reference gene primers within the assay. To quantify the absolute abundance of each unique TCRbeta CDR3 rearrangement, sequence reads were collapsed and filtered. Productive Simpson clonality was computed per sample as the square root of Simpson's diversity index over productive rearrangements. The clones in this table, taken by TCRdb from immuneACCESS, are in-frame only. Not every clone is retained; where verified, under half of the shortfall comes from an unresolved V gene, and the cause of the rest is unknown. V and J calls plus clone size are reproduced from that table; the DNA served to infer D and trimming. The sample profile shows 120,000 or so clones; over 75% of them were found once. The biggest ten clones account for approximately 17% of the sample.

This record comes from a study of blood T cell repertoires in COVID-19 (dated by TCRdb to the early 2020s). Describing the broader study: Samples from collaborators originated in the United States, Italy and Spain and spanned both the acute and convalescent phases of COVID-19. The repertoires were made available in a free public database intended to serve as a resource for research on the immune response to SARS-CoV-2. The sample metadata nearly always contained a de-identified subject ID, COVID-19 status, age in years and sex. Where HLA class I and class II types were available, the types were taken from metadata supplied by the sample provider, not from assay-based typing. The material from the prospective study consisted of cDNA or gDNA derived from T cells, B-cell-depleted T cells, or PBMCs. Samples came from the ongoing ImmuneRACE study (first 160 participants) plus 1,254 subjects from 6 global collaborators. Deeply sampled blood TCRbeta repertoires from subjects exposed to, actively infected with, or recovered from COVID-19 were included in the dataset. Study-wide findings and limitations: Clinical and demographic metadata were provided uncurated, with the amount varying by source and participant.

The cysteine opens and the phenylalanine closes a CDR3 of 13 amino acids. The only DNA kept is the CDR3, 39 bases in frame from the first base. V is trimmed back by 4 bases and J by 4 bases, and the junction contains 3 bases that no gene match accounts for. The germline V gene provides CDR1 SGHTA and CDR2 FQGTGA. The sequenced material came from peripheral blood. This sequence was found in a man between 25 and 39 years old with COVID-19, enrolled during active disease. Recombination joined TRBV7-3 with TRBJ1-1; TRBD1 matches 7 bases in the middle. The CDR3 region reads CASSSNRGTEAFF. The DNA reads TGTGCCAGCAGCTCGAACAGGGGCACTGAAGCTTTCTTT.